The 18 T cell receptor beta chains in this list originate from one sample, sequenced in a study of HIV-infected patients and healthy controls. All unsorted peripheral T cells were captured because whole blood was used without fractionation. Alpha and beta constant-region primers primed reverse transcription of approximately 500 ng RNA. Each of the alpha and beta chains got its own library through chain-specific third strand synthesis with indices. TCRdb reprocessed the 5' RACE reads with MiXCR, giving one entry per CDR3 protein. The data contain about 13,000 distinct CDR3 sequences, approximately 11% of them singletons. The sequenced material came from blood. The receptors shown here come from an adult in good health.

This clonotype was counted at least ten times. The CDR3 DNA follows: TGTGCCAGCAGTTCCAGGGTAGGCACTGAAGCTTTCTTT. This codes for CASSSRVGTEAFF. The gene calls are TRBV27 and TRBJ1-1, with a weak D call TRBD1 (5 bases). The CDR3 is made up of 13 amino acids. Trimming stripped 4 bases from V and 4 bases from J, with 10 bases between. The V gene's germline CDR1 is MNHEY and CDR2 SMNVEV (reference sequence).

The chain's CDR3 is CASSLEREKLFF. The CDR3 DNA reads as TGTGCCAGCAGCTTGGAAAGGGAAAAACTGTTTTTT. V gene TRBV5-4 combines with J gene TRBJ1-4, with D hard to call. V shed 0 bases and J shed 8 bases, with 5 bases lying between them. This CDR3 comprises 12 residues. The germline V gene encodes CDR1 SGHNT and CDR2 YYREEE (reference sequence).

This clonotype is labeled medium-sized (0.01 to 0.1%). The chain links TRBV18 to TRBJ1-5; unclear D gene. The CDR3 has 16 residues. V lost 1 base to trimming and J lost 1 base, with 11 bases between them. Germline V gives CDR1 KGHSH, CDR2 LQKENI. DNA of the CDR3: TGTGCCAGCTCACCACGACAAGCCACCAGCAATCAGCCCCAGCATTTT. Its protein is CASSPRQATSNQPQHF.

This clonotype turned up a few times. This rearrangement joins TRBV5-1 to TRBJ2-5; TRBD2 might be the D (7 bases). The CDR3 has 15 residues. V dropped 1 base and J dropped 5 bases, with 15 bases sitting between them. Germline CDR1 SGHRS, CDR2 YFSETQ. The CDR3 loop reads CASSLSGGRTETQYF. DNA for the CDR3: TGCGCCAGCAGCTTGTCGGGGGGCCGCACGGAGACCCAGTACTTC.

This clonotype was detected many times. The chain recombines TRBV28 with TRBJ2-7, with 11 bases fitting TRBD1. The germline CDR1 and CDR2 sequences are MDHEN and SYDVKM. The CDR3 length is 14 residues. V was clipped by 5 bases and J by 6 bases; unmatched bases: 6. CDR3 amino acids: CASSTTGQGGEQYF. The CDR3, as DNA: TGTGCCAGCAGTACAACGGGACAGGGGGGCGAGCAGTACTTC.

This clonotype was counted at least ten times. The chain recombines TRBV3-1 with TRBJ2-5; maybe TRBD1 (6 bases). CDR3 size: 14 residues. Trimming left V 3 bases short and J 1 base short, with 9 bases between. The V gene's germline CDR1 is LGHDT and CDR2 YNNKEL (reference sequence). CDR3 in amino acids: CASSHGTFQETQYF. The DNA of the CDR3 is TGTGCCAGCAGCCATGGGACATTCCAAGAGACCCAGTACTTC.

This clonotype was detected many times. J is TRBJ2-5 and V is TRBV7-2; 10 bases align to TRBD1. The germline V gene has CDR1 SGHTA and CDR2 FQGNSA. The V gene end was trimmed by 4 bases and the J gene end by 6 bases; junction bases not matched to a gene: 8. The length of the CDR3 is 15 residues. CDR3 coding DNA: TGTGCCAGCAGCTCCCCCCGGACAGGGGGGCAGACCCAGTACTTC. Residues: CASSSPRTGGQTQYF.

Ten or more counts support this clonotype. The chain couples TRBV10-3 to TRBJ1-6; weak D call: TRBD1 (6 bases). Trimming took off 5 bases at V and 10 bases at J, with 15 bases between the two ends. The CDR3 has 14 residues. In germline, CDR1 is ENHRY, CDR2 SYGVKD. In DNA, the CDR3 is TGTGCCATCAGTCTAGGGGGTTTCGGCTCACCCCTCCACTTT. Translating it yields CAISLGGFGSPLHF.

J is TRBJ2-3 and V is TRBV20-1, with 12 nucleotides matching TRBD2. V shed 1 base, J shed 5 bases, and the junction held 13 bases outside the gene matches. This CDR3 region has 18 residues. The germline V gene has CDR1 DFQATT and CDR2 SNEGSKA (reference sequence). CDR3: CSARGGLAGGRTQDTQYF. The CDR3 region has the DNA TGCAGTGCTAGAGGGGGCCTAGCGGGAGGGAGGACTCAAGATACGCAGTATTTT.

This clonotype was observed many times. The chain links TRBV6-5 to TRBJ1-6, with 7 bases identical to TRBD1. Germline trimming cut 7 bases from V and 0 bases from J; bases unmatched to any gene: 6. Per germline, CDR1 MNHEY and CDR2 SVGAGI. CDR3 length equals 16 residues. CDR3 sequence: CASTRDSNSYNSPLHF. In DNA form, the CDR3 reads TGTGCCAGCACTCGGGACAGCAACTCCTATAATTCACCCCTCCACTTT.

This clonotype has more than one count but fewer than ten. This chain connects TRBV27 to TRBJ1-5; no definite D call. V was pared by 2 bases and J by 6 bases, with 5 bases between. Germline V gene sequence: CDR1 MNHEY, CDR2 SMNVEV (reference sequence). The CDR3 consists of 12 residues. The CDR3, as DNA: TGTGCCAGCAGTTTAAAAGGTCAGCCCCAGCATTTT. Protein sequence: CASSLKGQPQHF.

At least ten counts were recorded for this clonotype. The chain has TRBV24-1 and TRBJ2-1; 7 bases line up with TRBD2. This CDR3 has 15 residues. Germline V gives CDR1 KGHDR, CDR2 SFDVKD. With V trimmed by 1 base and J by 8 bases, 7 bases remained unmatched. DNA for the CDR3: TGTGCCACCAGTGATTTCGAGGGAGGGTATGATGAGCAGTTCTTC. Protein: CATSDFEGGYDEQFF.

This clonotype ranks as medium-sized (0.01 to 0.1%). In DNA form, the CDR3 reads TGTGCCAGCGGGGTCGGACAGTCCCAAGAGACCCAGTACTTC. The encoded protein is CASGVGQSQETQYF. This chain connects TRBV28 to TRBJ2-5, with a weak D call TRBD1 (6 bases). V shed 8 bases and J shed 1 base, with 14 bases lying between them. The CDR3 is 14 residues long. The germline V gene has CDR1 MDHEN and CDR2 SYDVKM.

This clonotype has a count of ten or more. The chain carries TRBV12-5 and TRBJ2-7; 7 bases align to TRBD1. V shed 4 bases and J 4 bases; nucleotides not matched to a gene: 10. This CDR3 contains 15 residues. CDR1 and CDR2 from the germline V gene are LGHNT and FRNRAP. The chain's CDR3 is CASGYKAGGIYEQYF. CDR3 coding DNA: TGTGCTAGTGGTTATAAAGCAGGGGGTATATACGAGCAGTACTTC.

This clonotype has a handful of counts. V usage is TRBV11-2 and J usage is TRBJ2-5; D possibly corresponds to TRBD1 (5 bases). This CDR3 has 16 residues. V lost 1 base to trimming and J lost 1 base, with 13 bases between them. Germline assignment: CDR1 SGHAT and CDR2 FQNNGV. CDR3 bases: TGTGCCAGCAGCTTAGGGGCCCTGACAGCCCAAGAGACCCAGTACTTC. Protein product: CASSLGALTAQETQYF.

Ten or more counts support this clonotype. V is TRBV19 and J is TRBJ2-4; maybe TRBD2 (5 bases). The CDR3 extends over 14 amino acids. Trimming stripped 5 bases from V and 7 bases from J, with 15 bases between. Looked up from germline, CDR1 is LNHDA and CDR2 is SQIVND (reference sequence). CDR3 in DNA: TGTGCCAGTAGTTCTGATGGCCCGGGGAACATTCAGTACTTC. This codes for CASSSDGPGNIQYF.

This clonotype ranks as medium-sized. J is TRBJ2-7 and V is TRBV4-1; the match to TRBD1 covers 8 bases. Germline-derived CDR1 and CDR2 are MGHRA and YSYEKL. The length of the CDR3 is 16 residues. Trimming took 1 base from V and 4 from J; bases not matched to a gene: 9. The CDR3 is CASSQGPGQAPYEQYF. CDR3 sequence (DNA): TGCGCCAGCAGCCAAGGACCGGGACAGGCCCCGTACGAGCAGTACTTC.

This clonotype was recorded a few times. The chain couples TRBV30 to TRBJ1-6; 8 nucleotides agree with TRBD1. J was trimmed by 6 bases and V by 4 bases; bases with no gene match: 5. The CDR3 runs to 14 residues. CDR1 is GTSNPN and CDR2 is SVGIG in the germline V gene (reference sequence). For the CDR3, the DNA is TGTGCCTGGACCCGCGGACAGGGTAATTCACCCCTCCACTTT. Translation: CAWTRGQGNSPLHF.